The rows below give T cell receptor beta chains drawn from one sample of a study of control samples from healthy donors and cancer patients. The method was immunoSEQ multiplex PCR; TCRdb's version includes in-frame clones alone and lacks a portion of them. The repertoire holds 17,000 or so clones, with roughly 86% as singletons. Input material: PBMCs. The receptors come from a woman in her 70s with colorectal cancer. The CDR3 runs from the conserved cysteine through the conserved F or W. The order of the fields is J gene, clone size, V gene, D gene, CDR3 protein, CDR3 DNA. A D gene is named only where the DNA matches it firmly. Size values are once, few and many counts, or a class for expanded clones, and some rows have none.

>TRBJ1-4|NA|TRBV2|NA
CASSARLELFF
TGTGCCAGCAGCGCTCGTTTGGAACTGTTTTTT
>TRBJ2-7|NA|TRBV5-1|NA
CASSFEGIYEQYF
TGCGCCAGCAGCTTCGAGGGAATCTACGAGCAGTACTTC
>TRBJ2-7|NA|TRBV21-1|NA
CASSLDSPDCEQYF
TGTGCCAGCTCCCTGGACAGCCCTGACTGCGAGCAGTACTTC
>TRBJ2-1|NA|TRBV27|NA
CASSFSIGRGANEQFF
TGTGCCAGCAGTTTCTCCATAGGTCGGGGGGCAAATGAGCAGTTCTTC
>TRBJ1-2|NA|TRBV13|NA
CASSFDRRTNYGYTF
TGTGCCAGCAGCTTTGACAGGCGAACTAACTATGGCTACACCTTC
>TRBJ2-2|NA|TRBV30|NA
CAWSGASGSTGELFF
TGTGCCTGGAGTGGGGCCTCAGGGAGTACCGGGGAGCTGTTTTTT
>TRBJ1-1|NA|TRBV6-2/TRBV6-3|NA
CASSYWYTEAFF
TGTGCCAGCAGTTACTGGTACACTGAAGCTTTCTTT
>TRBJ2-7|NA|TRBV18|NA
CASSPPSKEYEQYF
TGTGCCAGCTCACCACCTAGTAAGGAATACGAGCAGTACTTC
>TRBJ2-7|NA|TRBV6-6|TRBD1
CASSRDRAYEQYF
TGTGCCAGCAGTCGGGACAGAGCCTACGAGCAGTACTTC
>TRBJ1-6|NA|TRBV27|TRBD1
CASKRSGTGGSPLHF
TGTGCCAGCAAGAGGTCCGGGACAGGTGGCTCACCCCTCCACTTT
>TRBJ2-3|NA|TRBV2|NA
CASRDGTSTDTQYF
TGTGCCAGCAGGGACGGGACCAGCACAGATACGCAGTATTTT
>TRBJ2-2|few|TRBV27|NA
CASSWRTGELFF
TGTGCCAGCAGTTGGCGCACCGGGGAGCTGTTTTTT
>TRBJ1-1|NA|TRBV19|NA
CASRNPNRDTEAFF
TGTGCCAGTAGAAACCCAAACAGGGATACTGAAGCTTTCTTT
>TRBJ1-1|NA|TRBV7-3|NA
CASSLTLVRENTEAFF
TGTGCCAGCAGCTTAACGTTAGTCAGGGAGAACACTGAAGCTTTCTTT
>TRBJ2-7|NA|TRBV4-2|TRBD2
CASSQVGLATEQYF
TGTGCCAGCAGCCAAGTGGGACTAGCGACCGAGCAGTACTTC